The T cell receptor (beta chain) described here comes from a study of beta chain features in type 1 diabetes (dated 2018 in TCRdb). Looking at the study overall: No differences in mean age, gender distribution, total cell number or subset yield were found between patients and healthy donors. Whereas all 28 donors provided naive and central memory subsets, regulatory and stem cell-like memory subsets were isolated from just 8 patients and roughly eight healthy donors. A total of 107,917,701 sorted cells were examined across all samples, and a strong correlation was observed between cell number per subset and RNA yield. The study compared TCRB repertoires of sorted circulating CD4+ T cell subsets between recently diagnosed type 1 diabetes patients and matched healthy donors. Here is what the overall study found, with its caveats: HLA sub-analyses involved small numbers of individuals, so any influence of HLA type on TCRB rearrangement remained unresolved. PCR might favor shorter templates, but patient and control samples were amplified and corrected together, so any skew would affect both groups equally. Sequencing cDNA rather than genomic DNA could over-represent highly expressing activated cells, although activation and CD3 levels did not differ between groups. Patients with type 1 diabetes made fewer insertions and deleted more nucleotides at VDJ recombination sites, implying thymic rearrangement abnormalities. The naive, central memory and regulatory TCRB repertoires appeared to resemble one another more closely among patients than among healthy donors. In all four CD4+ subsets, TCRB CDR3 length was moderately but significantly shorter in type 1 diabetes patients.

A single peripheral blood draw of around 0.11 L on average was collected from each donor into heparinised tubes. Naive, central memory, regulatory and stem cell-like memory CD4+ T cells were sorted on a BD FACSAria II using a panel including CD45RO, CCR7, CD25, CD127, CD95 and CD27. Every sorted population had a purity above 95%. PBMCs were isolated right away by Lymphoprep density gradient centrifugation and were stained directly, without culture. So that batch effects would be minimized, each experiment stained and sorted samples in pairs, pairing one healthy donor with one patient. Reading the germline V gene gives CDR1 MNHEY and CDR2 SVGAGI. The CDR3 sequence holds 16 residues, the cysteine and phenylalanine included. CDR3 DNA is the only sequence kept; it has 48 bases, read in frame from the first base. The germline ends are 12 bases apart after V is trimmed by 0 bases and J by 3 bases. The entire isolated RNA was reverse transcribed using the High Capacity cDNA Reverse Transcription Kit, and thus expressed TCRB transcripts were sequenced. Deep immunoSEQ sequencing was performed on naive, central memory and regulatory T cell samples, with an average of about 3.6 million total reads per sample. Sorted cells were lysed in RLT buffer and RNA was extracted with DNase-treated RNeasy Micro or Mini kits, depending on cell number. To prevent cross-contamination, each cell subset was processed individually, whereas patient and healthy donor samples were processed jointly. TCRB sequences were amplified from cDNA with the immunoSEQ multiplex PCR, producing 87-bp fragments spanning the CDR3 region. Sequencing of the amplicons was performed on the Illumina HiSeq platform. Per the authors' processing: Synthetic template baselines were used to correct PCR bias computationally, reads within Hamming distance 2 were collapsed, and singletons that could not be merged were discarded. Reads were aligned against IMGT to assign V, D and J genes, CDR3 length and insertions or deletions at six rearrangement sites. Within each subset, clonotype counts were normalized to sorted cell number, after which true diversity and Gini coefficients were computed with the tcR R package. The overlap coefficient, calculated on TCRB nucleotide sequences, was used to measure repertoire sharing. Out-of-frame TCRB sequences from naive cells were analyzed as a proxy for the pre-selection repertoire. The table was pulled from immuneACCESS by TCRdb, which kept in-frame rearrangements only. Such tables lose some clones; where checked, under half of the loss comes from unresolved V genes, and the rest has no known cause. V and J calls and clone size are as listed in that table; D and trimming were resolved from the DNA. The sample table lists about 620,000 clones, about 14% of them with a count of one. Roughly 0.098% of the sample lies in the top ten.

This clone was detected a few times. Which antigen it targets is not known. Within one base of it there is no much larger clone, and no base qualities were kept. Recombination joined TRBV6-5 with TRBJ1-3, and perhaps TRBD1 as D gene, on 6 matching bases. The material sequenced was naive CD4+ T cells from blood. The intended sense of this specimen's cell subset or site label: true naive CD4+ T cells. This sequence originates from a man younger than 35 in good health. The DNA sequence reads TGTGCCAGCAGTTACTCGAGGGGGGCGAATGGAAACACCATATATTTT. Its translation is CASSYSRGANGNTIYF.